These 8 T cell receptor beta chains share one sample of origin, sequenced in a study of CD8 T cells in ankylosing spondylitis. Study observations and caveats: A motif in TCR beta, a set of roughly 8 highly homologous variants, appeared characteristic of ankylosing spondylitis blood.

TCRdb redid the calling of the 5' RACE reads with MiXCR, one entry per CDR3 protein. The table has approximately 500,000 distinct CDR3 sequences, roughly 13% seen once; the top ten hold 6.8%. Antigens for these TCRs are unknown. Specimen: blood, either unsorted or a sorted T cell fraction (not recorded which). All receptors derive from a male donor with ankylosing spondylitis.

The rearrangement links TRBV5-1 to TRBJ2-5; maybe TRBD2 (5 bases). Germline values: CDR1 SGHRS, CDR2 YFSETQ. The V gene lost 1 base and the J gene lost 9 bases, with 19 bases spanning the gap. The CDR3 contains 15 residues. CDR3 in amino acids: CASSLIEGPAGPQYF. In DNA, the CDR3 is TGCGCCAGCAGCTTGATTGAAGGACCGGCGGGCCCCCAGTACTTC. Full variable domain (missing parts from reference TRBV5-1 and TRBJ2-5): KAGVTQTPRYLIKTRGQQVTLSCSPISGHRSVSWYQQTPGQGLQFLFEYFSETQRNKGNFPGRFSGRQFSNSRSEMNVSTLELGDSALYLCASSLIEGPAGPQYFGPGTRLLVL.

This clonotype occurred a few times. This chain links TRBV7-2 with TRBJ2-1; the D is unclear. This CDR3 has 15 amino acids. Germline lookup yields CDR1 SGHTA and CDR2 FQGNSA. V lost 4 bases and J lost 9, with 19 bases in between. The CDR3 reads CASSSPRVGVSEQFF. CDR3 nucleotides: TGTGCCAGCAGCTCCCCTAGGGTTGGGGTGAGTGAGCAGTTCTTC.

This clonotype was recorded at least ten times. This chain connects TRBV12-3 or TRBV12-4 to TRBJ2-1, with D possibly being TRBD1 or TRBD2 (6 bases each). The CDR3 runs 15 residues. The V gene lost 5 bases and the J gene lost 2 bases, with 13 bases spanning the gap. The CDR3 sequence: CASSREGGPYNEQFF. The CDR3 DNA is TGTGCCAGCAGTCGCGAGGGGGGACCCTACAATGAGCAGTTCTTC.

The chain employs TRBV20-1 and TRBJ2-5; D is unclear. Trimming shortened V by 6 bases and J by 5 bases, and 13 bases separated the two germline ends. Looked up from germline, CDR1 is DFQATT and CDR2 is SNEGSKA (reference sequence). The CDR3 has 12 amino acids. The DNA of the CDR3 is TGCAGTGCCACGACTCGGGCGGAGACCCAGTACTTC. Its protein is CSATTRAETQYF.

The chain joins TRBV29-1 to TRBJ2-5; TRBD2 agrees at 9 bases. The germline V gene has CDR1 SQVTM and CDR2 ANQGSEA. The J segment lost 5 bases and the V segment lost 7 bases, leaving 14 bases of the junction unmatched. The CDR3 is 15 amino acids. The CDR3 protein is CSAQTGTSFRETQYF. DNA of the CDR3: TGCAGCGCTCAAACAGGGACTAGCTTCCGGGAGACCCAGTACTTC.

V and J are TRBV5-5 and TRBJ2-7; 7 bases agree with TRBD1. The germline CDR1 and CDR2 sequences are SGHKS and YYEKEE (reference sequence). J lost 5 bases, V lost 3 bases, and 2 bases had no gene match. The CDR3 consists of 12 residues. DNA for the CDR3: TGTGCCAGCAGCTACGACAGGGACGAGCAGTACGTC. Translating gives CASSYDRDEQYV.

The gene calls are TRBV7-9 and TRBJ2-7; maybe TRBD2 (6 bases). The CDR3 is made up of 16 amino acids. Between the trimmed V and J ends, which lost 4 bases and 1 base, there was a span of 17 bases. CDR1 is SEHNR and CDR2 is FQNEAQ in the germline V gene (reference sequence). The CDR3 reads CASSSYWGVRSYEQYV. The DNA for the CDR3 is TGTGCCAGCAGCTCCTACTGGGGGGTTAGATCCTACGAGCAGTACGTC.

This clonotype has at least ten counts. The chain has TRBV11-2 and TRBJ2-7; a weak D match, TRBD2 (6 bases). Trimming pared 1 base from V and 4 bases from J, leaving 8 bases between. CDR3 length: 13 residues. Germline CDR1 reads SGHAT; CDR2 reads FQNNGV. The CDR3 bases are TGTGCCAGCAGCTTAGGACTAGAGTACGAGCAGTACTTC. Encoded protein: CASSLGLEYEQYF.